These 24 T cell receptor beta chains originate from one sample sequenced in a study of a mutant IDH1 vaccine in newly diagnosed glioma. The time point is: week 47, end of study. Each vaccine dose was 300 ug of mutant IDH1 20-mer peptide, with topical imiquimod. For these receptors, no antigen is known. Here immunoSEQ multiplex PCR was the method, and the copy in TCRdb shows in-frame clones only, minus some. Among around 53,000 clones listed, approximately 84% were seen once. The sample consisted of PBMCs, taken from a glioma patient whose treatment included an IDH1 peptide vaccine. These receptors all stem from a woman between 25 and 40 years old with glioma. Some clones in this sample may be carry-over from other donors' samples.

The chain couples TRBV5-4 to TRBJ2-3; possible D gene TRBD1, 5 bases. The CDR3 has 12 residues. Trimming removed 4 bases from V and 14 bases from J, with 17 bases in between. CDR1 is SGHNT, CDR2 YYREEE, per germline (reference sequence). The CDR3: CASSPGPGYTYF. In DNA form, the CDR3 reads TGTGCCAGCAGCCCAGGTCCAGGGTATACGTATTTT.

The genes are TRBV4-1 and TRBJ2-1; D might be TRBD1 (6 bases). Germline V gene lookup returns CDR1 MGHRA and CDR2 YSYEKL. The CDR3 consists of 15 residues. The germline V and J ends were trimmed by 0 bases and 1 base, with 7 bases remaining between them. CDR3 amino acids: CASSQEQGSYNEQFF. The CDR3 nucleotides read TGCGCCAGCAGCCAAGAACAGGGTTCCTACAATGAGCAGTTCTTC.

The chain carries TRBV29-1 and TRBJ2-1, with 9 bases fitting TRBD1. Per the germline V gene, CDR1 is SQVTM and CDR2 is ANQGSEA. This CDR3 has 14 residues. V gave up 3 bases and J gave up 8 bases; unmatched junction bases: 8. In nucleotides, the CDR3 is TGCAGCGTTGAGCCGACAGGGGGAGTGGATGAGCAGTTCTTC. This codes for CSVEPTGGVDEQFF.

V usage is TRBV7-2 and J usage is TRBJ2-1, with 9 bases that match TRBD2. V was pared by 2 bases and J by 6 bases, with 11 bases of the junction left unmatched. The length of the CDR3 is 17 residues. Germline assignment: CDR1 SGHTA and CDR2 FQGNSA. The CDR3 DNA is TGTGCCAGCAGCTTAAGCCCGGCCGCGGGAGGGTTCAATGAGCAGTTCTTC. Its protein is CASSLSPAAGGFNEQFF.

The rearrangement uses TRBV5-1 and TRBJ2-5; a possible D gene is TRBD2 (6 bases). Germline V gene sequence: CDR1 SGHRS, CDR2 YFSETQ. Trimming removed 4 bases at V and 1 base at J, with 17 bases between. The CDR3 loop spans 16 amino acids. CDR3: CASSQWGETAQETQYF. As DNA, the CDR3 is TGCGCCAGCAGCCAGTGGGGGGAGACGGCCCAAGAGACCCAGTACTTC.

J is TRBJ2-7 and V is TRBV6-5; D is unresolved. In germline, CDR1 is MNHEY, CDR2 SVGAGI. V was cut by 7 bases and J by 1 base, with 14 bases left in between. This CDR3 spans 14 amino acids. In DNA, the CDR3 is TGTGCCAGCAACTCCGGGTCCGGGTCCTACGAGCAGTACTTC. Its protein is CASNSGSGSYEQYF.

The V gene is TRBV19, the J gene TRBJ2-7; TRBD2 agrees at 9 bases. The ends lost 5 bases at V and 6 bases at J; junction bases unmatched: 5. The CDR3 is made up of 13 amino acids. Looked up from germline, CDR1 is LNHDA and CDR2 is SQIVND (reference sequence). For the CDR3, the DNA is TGTGCCAGTAGTTCACGACTAGCGGTCGAGCAGTACTTC. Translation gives CASSSRLAVEQYF.

CDR3 DNA sequence: TGCGCCAGCAGCAGCGGGAGGGCAGAGCAGTACTTC. Encoded protein: CASSSGRAEQYF. The genes are TRBV10-2 and TRBJ2-7; TRBD2 matches 10 bases. CDR3 length: 12 residues. Germline loops: CDR1 WSHSY, CDR2 SAAADI. Unmatched junction bases numbered 3, after V lost 6 bases and J lost 7 bases.

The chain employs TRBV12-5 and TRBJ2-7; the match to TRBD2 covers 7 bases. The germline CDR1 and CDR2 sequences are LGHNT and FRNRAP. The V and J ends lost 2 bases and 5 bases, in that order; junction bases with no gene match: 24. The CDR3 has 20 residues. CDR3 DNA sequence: TGTGCTAGTGGTTTGTTCGGTCTTCTCCCCTGGGGGGGGAGGATCGACGAGCAGTACTTC. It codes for CASGLFGLLPWGGRIDEQYF.

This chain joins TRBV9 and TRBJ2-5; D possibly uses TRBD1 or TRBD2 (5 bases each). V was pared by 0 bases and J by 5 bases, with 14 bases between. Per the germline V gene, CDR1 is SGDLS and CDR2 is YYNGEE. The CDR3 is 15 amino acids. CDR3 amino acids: CASSVAGTPSETQYF. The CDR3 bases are TGTGCCAGCAGCGTAGCCGGGACCCCGAGCGAGACCCAGTACTTC.

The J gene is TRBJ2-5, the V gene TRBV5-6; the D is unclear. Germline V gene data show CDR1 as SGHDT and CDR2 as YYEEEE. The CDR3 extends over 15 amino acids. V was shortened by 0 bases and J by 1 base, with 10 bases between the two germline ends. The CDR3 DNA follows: TGTGCCAGCAGCTTGGGGGGTGGAGTCCAAGAGACCCAGTACTTC. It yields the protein CASSLGGGVQETQYF.

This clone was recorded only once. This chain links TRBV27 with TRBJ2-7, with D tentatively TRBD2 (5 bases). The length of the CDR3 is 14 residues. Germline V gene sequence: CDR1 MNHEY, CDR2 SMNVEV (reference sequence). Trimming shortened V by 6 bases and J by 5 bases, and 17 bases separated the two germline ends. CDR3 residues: CASRTPGLGNEQYF. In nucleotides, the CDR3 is TGTGCCAGCAGAACCCCGGGGTTGGGAAACGAGCAGTACTTC.

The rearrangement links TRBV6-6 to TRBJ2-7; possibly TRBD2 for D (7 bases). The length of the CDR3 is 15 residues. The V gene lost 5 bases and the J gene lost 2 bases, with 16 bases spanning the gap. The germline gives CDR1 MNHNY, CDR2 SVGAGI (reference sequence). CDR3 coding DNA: TGTGCCAGCAGTGACAGGCGGGACTATACCTACGAGCAGTACTTC. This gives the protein CASSDRRDYTYEQYF.

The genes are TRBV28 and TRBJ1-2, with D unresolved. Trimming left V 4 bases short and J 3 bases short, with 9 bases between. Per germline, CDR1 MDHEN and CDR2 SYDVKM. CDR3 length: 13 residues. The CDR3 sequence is CASSSSTYYGYTF. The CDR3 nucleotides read TGTGCCAGCAGTTCTAGTACATACTATGGCTACACCTTC.

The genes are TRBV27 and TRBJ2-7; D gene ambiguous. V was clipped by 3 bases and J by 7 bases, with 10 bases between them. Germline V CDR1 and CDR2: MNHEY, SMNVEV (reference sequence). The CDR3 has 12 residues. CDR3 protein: CASSLMGREQYF. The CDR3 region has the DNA TGTGCCAGCAGTTTGATGGGTCGAGAGCAGTACTTC.

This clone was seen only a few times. The DNA for the CDR3 is TGTGCCAGCAGCTTAGGGTCCTCGTTCTCCTACGAGCAGTACTTC. It is translated as CASSLGSSFSYEQYF. The rearrangement uses TRBV7-6 and TRBJ2-7; D unresolved. Germline V gene sequence: CDR1 SGHVS, CDR2 FNYEAQ. The CDR3 covers 15 residues. Trimming took 1 base from V and 0 from J, leaving 10 bases between them. Combining the CDR3 with reference TRBV7-6 and TRBJ2-7 gives the whole variable domain GAGVSQSPRYKVTKRGQDVALRCDPISGHVSLYWYRQALGQGPEFLTYFNYEAQQDKSGLPNDRFSAERPEGSISTLTIQRTEQRDSAMYRCASSLGSSFSYEQYFGPGTRLTVT.

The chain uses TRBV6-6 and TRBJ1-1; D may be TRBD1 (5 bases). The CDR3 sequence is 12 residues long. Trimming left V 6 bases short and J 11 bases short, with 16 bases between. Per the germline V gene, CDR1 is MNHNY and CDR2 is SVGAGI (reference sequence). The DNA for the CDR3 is TGTGCCAGCAGAGACGACAGACTCGGGGCTTTCTTT. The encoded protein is CASRDDRLGAFF.

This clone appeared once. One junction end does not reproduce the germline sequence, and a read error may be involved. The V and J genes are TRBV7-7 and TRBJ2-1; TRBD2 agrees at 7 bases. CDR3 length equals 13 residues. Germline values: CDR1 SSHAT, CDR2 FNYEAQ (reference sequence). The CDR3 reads CASSSSGYNEQFF. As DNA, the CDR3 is TGTGCTAGCAGTTCTAGCGGCTACAATGAGCAGTTCTTC. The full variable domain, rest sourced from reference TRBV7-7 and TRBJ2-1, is GAGVSQSPRYKVTKRGQDVTLRCDPISSHATLYWYQQALGQGPEFLTYFNYEAQPDKSGLPSDRFSAERPEGSISTLTIQRTEQRDSAMYRCASSSSGYNEQFFGPGTRLTVL.

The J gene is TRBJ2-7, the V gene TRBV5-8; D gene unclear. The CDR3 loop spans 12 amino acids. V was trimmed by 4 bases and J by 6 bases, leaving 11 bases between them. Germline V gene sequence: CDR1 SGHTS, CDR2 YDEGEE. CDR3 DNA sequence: TGTGCCAGCAGCCACGCTTGGGGCGAGCAGTACTTC. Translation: CASSHAWGEQYF. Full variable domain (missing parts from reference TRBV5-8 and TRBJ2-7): EAGVTQSPTHLIKTRGQQATLRCSPISGHTSVYWYQQALGLGLQFLLWYDEGEERNRGNFPPRFSGRQFPNYSSELNVNALELEDSALYLCASSHAWGEQYFGPGTRLTVT.

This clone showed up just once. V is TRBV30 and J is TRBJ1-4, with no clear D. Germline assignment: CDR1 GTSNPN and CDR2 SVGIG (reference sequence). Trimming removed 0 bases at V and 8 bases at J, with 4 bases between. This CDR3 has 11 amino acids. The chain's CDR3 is CAWSVREKLFF. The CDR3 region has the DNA TGTGCCTGGAGTGTGCGGGAAAAACTGTTTTTT. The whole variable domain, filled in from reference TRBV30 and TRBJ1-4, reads SQTIHQWPATLVQPVGSPLSLECTVEGTSNPNLYWYRQAAGRGLQLLFYSVGIGQISSEVPQNLSASRPQDRQFILSSKKLLLSDSGFYLCAWSVREKLFFGSGTQLSVL.

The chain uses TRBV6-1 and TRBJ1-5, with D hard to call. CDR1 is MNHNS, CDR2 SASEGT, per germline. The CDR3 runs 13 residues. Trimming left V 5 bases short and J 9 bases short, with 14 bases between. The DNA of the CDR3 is TGTGCCAGCAGTCGGGATCCTTGGGGGCCCCAGCATTTT. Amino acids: CASSRDPWGPQHF.

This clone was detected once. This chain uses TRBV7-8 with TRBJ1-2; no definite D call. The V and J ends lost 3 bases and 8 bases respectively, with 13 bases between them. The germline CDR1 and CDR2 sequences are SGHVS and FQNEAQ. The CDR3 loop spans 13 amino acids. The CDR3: CASSFQPQLGYTF. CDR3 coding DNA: TGTGCCAGCAGCTTCCAGCCGCAACTCGGCTACACCTTC.

The CDR3 DNA reads as TGTGCCAGCAACCTACCCGGCAGGAATCAGCCCCAGCATTTT. Translated: CASNLPGRNQPQHF. The chain is built from TRBV5-8 and TRBJ1-5, with unresolved D. This CDR3 region has 14 residues. Germline assignment: CDR1 SGHTS and CDR2 YDEGEE. V lost 6 bases and J 4 bases, leaving 14 bases between the germline ends.

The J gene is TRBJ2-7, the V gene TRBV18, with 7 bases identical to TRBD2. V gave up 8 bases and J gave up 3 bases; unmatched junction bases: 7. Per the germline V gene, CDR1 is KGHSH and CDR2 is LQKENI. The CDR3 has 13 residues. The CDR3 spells CASGTSAYYEQYF. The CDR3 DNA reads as TGTGCCAGCGGTACTAGCGCCTACTACGAGCAGTACTTC.